This TCR beta chain emerged from a study of T cell responses to AZD1222 COVID-19 vaccine. Study at large: Samples with a second dose at about 4 or about 12 weeks were pooled together.

Overall study findings and caveats: A mostly white British donor set with more females was recruited, and clonal diversity was possibly underestimated. Dominant at 160-218 and 743-854, vaccine-associated CD4 TCRs also spanned spike.

A word on this clone: The target antigen is unknown.

Produced via immunoSEQ multiplex PCR; TCRdb's table is partial and in-frame only. This table holds roughly 160,000 clones, about 89% found once. The CDR3 has 17 residues. V dropped 5 bases and J dropped 6; count of bases not matched to a gene: 17. Germline CDR1 MNHEY, CDR2 SVGEGT. This sample comprised peripheral blood, obtained on day 0 of AZD1222 vaccination. The gene calls are TRBV6-2 or TRBV6-3 and TRBJ2-3; 7 bases agree with TRBD2. This TCR derives from an adult in good health. The CDR3 sequence is CASSKLGISGLADTQYF. As DNA, the CDR3 is TGTGCCAGCAGTAAGCTGGGGATTAGCGGGTTGGCTGATACGCAGTATTTT.